Listed here are 24 T cell receptor beta chains from one sample, sequenced in a study of T cells in Graves' hyperthyroidism and ophthalmopathy. TCR beta CDR3 sequences were amplified from RNA transcripts. HTBI primers drove first-round RT-PCR of the TCR CDR3. TCRdb used MiXCR to reprocess the multiplex PCR reads, holding one entry per CDR3 protein. Among approximately 200,000 distinct CDR3 sequences listed, approximately 16% were seen once. Material for sequencing was blood. These receptors were collected from a man aged 40-50 years with Graves' hyperthyroidism.

This clonotype was recorded many times. The J gene is TRBJ2-3, the V gene TRBV12-3 or TRBV12-4; TRBD2 matches 11 bases. CDR3 length: 19 residues. V trimming: 6 bases; J trimming: 3 bases; junction bases outside the gene matches: 17. CDR3 sequence (DNA): TGTGCCAGCAGGATTGGGCTAGCGGGGGGCACGAGGGTGACAGATACGCAGTATTTT. As protein: CASRIGLAGGTRVTDTQYF.

This clonotype was observed many times. J is TRBJ2-7 and V is TRBV12-3 or TRBV12-4; TRBD1 matches at 10 bases. The CDR3 runs 15 residues. J was trimmed by 6 bases and V by 5 bases; bases with no gene match: 10. CDR3 amino acids: CASSRRQGASLEQYF. As DNA, the CDR3 is TGTGCCAGCAGTCGGAGACAGGGGGCCTCCCTCGAGCAGTACTTC.

This clonotype has more than one count but fewer than ten. The chain combines TRBV6-1 with TRBJ2-7, with D possibly matching TRBD1 (6 bases). The V and J ends lost 5 bases and 3 bases respectively, with 11 bases between them. The V gene's germline CDR1 is MNHNS and CDR2 SASEGT. The CDR3 loop spans 13 amino acids. The CDR3 DNA sequence: TGTGCCAGCAGTACGACAGGAGTCTACGAGCAGTACTTC. Protein sequence: CASSTTGVYEQYF.

There are many counts of this clonotype. This rearrangement joins TRBV3-1 to TRBJ1-1; 8 nucleotides match TRBD1. Germline assignment: CDR1 LGHDT and CDR2 YNNKEL (reference sequence). J lost 11 bases, V lost 4 bases, and 9 bases had no gene match. CDR3 length equals 13 residues. The DNA for the CDR3 is TGTGCCAGCAGCCCTCATTCAGGGGGCTGGGCTTTCTTT. It specifies CASSPHSGGWAFF.

This clonotype was seen many times. This chain joins TRBV7-3 and TRBJ1-5, with D possibly matching TRBD1 (5 bases). The CDR3 has 15 amino acids. Trimming shortened V by 5 bases and J by 6 bases, and 17 bases separated the two germline ends. Germline V gene sequence: CDR1 SGHTA, CDR2 FQGTGA. The CDR3 bases are TGTGCCAGCAGCCCGGCGGGGGGTCAAGGTCAGCCCCAGCATTTT. This translates into CASSPAGGQGQPQHF.

This clonotype was observed at least ten times. This chain links TRBV4-3 with TRBJ1-1; 8 bases are shared with TRBD1. Germline V CDR1 and CDR2: LGHNA, YSLEER. This CDR3 is built from 14 residues. Trimming cost V 2 bases and J 4 bases; bases outside gene matches: 3. CDR3 sequence reads: CASSQNTGGTEAFF. DNA for the CDR3: TGCGCCAGCAGCCAAAATACAGGGGGCACTGAAGCTTTCTTT.

This clonotype was recorded a few times. The rearrangement uses TRBV12-3 or TRBV12-4 and TRBJ1-3; D ambiguous. Trimming removed 4 bases from V and 4 bases from J, with 8 bases in between. The CDR3 has 13 amino acids. As DNA, the CDR3 is TGTGCCAGCAGTTCACAGCCAGGAAACACCATATATTTT. It is translated as CASSSQPGNTIYF.

The chain combines TRBV4-3 with TRBJ2-3; TRBD2 matches 15 bases. The CDR3 has 20 residues. J was trimmed by 4 bases and V by 3 bases; bases with no gene match: 14. Per germline, CDR1 LGHNA and CDR2 YSLEER. CDR3 DNA: TGCGCCAGCAGCCAGGACCTACCGGGACTAGCGGGGGGTTTATCAGATACGCAGTATTTT. This codes for CASSQDLPGLAGGLSDTQYF.

This clonotype has ten or more counts. V is TRBV5-1 and J is TRBJ1-1, with 7 nucleotides matching TRBD1. Germline V CDR1 and CDR2: SGHRS, YFSETQ. V shed 1 base, J shed 2 bases, and the junction held 5 bases outside the gene matches. This CDR3 contains 15 residues. The CDR3 loop reads CASSLRTGPNTEAFF. Written as DNA, the CDR3 is TGCGCCAGCAGCTTGAGGACAGGTCCTAACACTGAAGCTTTCTTT.

The chain recombines TRBV6-2 or TRBV6-3 with TRBJ2-7, with D possibly being TRBD1 or TRBD2 (6 bases each). The CDR3 is 14 amino acids. V lost 9 bases and J 3 bases, leaving 18 bases between the germline ends. Per the germline V gene, CDR1 is MNHEY and CDR2 is SVGEGT. Here the CDR3 reads CARYTRGHNYEQYF. The CDR3 coding sequence is TGTGCCAGGTATACCCGGGGGCATAACTACGAGCAGTACTTC.

J is TRBJ2-4 and V is TRBV25-1; a weak D match, TRBD1 (6 bases). In germline, CDR1 is MGHDK, CDR2 SYGVNS. This CDR3 comprises 14 residues. Trimming took off 4 bases at V and 5 bases at J, with 12 bases between the two ends. The CDR3 nucleotides are TGTGCCAGCAGTGGTTCAGGGGACCAAAACATTCAGTACTTC. This gives the protein CASSGSGDQNIQYF.

This clonotype appeared many times. The chain combines TRBV2 with TRBJ2-5; D is undetermined. Trimming cost V 4 bases and J 5 bases, with 5 bases left between them. CDR1 and CDR2 (germline): SNHLY, FYNNEI. The CDR3 has 11 residues. CDR3 nucleotide sequence: TGTGCCAGCAGTGTGCTGGAGACCCAGTACTTC. Its translation: CASSVLETQYF. Drawing the rest from reference TRBV2 and TRBJ2-5, the complete variable domain is EPEVTQTPSHQVTQMGQEVILRCVPISNHLYFYWYRQILGQKVEFLVSFYNNEISEKSEIFDDQFSVERPDGSNFTLKIRSTKLEDSAMYFCASSVLETQYFGPGTRLLVL.

In this sample, this clonotype turned up a few times. The chain combines TRBV28 with TRBJ1-5, with a weak D call TRBD1 (5 bases). Germline V gene lookup returns CDR1 MDHEN and CDR2 SYDVKM. The CDR3 contains 14 residues. V was cut by 3 bases and J by 7 bases, with 13 bases left in between. CDR3 DNA: TGTGCCAGCAGTTTGCCCCAGGGTGGGCAGCCCCAGCATTTT. Protein: CASSLPQGGQPQHF.

This clonotype was counted at least ten times. This chain connects TRBV28 to TRBJ1-5, with 9 bases matching TRBD1. V gave up 5 bases and J gave up 5 bases; unmatched junction bases: 10. Germline loops: CDR1 MDHEN, CDR2 SYDVKM. This CDR3 is built from 16 residues. The CDR3 loop reads CASSGVGDREDQPQHF. CDR3 sequence (DNA): TGTGCCAGCAGTGGGGTAGGGGACAGGGAGGATCAGCCCCAGCATTTT. The variable domain in full, completed from reference TRBV28 and TRBJ1-5, reads DVKVTQSSRYLVKRTGEKVFLECVQDMDHENMFWYRQDPGLGLRLIYFSYDVKMKEKGDIPEGYSVSREKKERFSLILESASTNQTSMYLCASSGVGDREDQPQHFGDGTRLSIL.

This clonotype has at least ten counts. This rearrangement joins TRBV20-1 to TRBJ1-5, with D possibly matching TRBD1 (6 bases). Trimming stripped 6 bases from V and 6 bases from J, with 18 bases between. Germline CDR1 and CDR2: DFQATT and SNEGSKA (reference sequence). The CDR3 is made up of 14 amino acids. In DNA, the CDR3 is TGCAGTGCCGGGGCCGCCACGGGGGCTCAGCCCCAGCATTTT. This codes for CSAGAATGAQPQHF.

This clonotype has just a few counts. V is TRBV6-5 and J is TRBJ2-1, with D unresolved. Trimming took off 0 bases at V and 9 bases at J, with 6 bases between the two ends. The length of the CDR3 is 12 residues. Germline loops: CDR1 MNHEY, CDR2 SVGAGI. CDR3: CASSYSKGEQFF. CDR3 sequence (DNA): TGTGCCAGCAGTTACTCAAAGGGTGAGCAGTTCTTC.

This clonotype appeared a few times. The chain has TRBV2 and TRBJ1-2; D is uncertain. The germline gives CDR1 SNHLY, CDR2 FYNNEI. The V and J ends lost 2 bases and 0 bases respectively, with 7 bases between them. The CDR3 spans 14 residues. CDR3: CASSEQLSNYGYTF. CDR3 nucleotide sequence: TGTGCCAGCAGTGAACAGCTCTCTAACTATGGCTACACCTTC. Variable domain in full (rest from reference TRBV2 and TRBJ1-2): EPEVTQTPSHQVTQMGQEVILRCVPISNHLYFYWYRQILGQKVEFLVSFYNNEISEKSEIFDDQFSVERPDGSNFTLKIRSTKLEDSAMYFCASSEQLSNYGYTFGSGTRLTVV.

The rearrangement links TRBV9 to TRBJ2-3; 14 nucleotides align to TRBD2. Germline V gives CDR1 SGDLS, CDR2 YYNGEE. The CDR3 length is 17 residues. Germline trimming cut 4 bases from V and 2 bases from J; bases unmatched to any gene: 6. The CDR3 nucleotides are TGTGCCAGCAGCCCAAGACTAGCGGGGGGGACCACAGATACGCAGTATTTT. Encoded protein: CASSPRLAGGTTDTQYF.

The chain joins TRBV28 to TRBJ2-1; 7 nucleotides line up with TRBD2. J gave up 10 bases and V 5 bases, and 5 bases lay outside the gene matches. From germline, CDR1 is MDHEN and CDR2 SYDVKM. This CDR3 has 12 residues. The CDR3 sequence: CASSLTSREQFF. The CDR3 coding sequence is TGTGCCAGCAGTCTGACTAGCAGGGAGCAGTTCTTC.

This clonotype showed up just a few times. As DNA, the CDR3 is TGTGCCAGCAGTTTTGGGACCCGGCAGTTCTTC. Translating gives CASSFGTRQFF. The chain uses TRBV27 and TRBJ2-1; either TRBD1 or TRBD2 may fit D (5 bases each). Trimming took 3 bases from V and 12 from J, leaving 9 bases between them. From germline, CDR1 is MNHEY and CDR2 SMNVEV (reference sequence). CDR3 length: 11 amino acids.

V is TRBV14 and J is TRBJ2-3; possibly TRBD1 for D (5 bases). V was trimmed by 3 bases and J by 4 bases, leaving 17 bases between them. Per the germline V gene, CDR1 is SGHDN and CDR2 is FVKESK. The CDR3 is 16 residues long. The CDR3 is CASSHRVWGGADTQYF. CDR3 coding DNA: TGTGCCAGCAGCCACAGAGTCTGGGGCGGAGCAGATACGCAGTATTTT.

Ten or more counts support this clonotype. CDR3 DNA: TGTGCCAGCAGCTTAGGCCAGGGTTGGGGTCAGCCCCAGCATTTT. Its protein is CASSLGQGWGQPQHF. The chain couples TRBV7-9 to TRBJ1-5, with a possible D match to TRBD1 (5 bases). V was cut by 1 base and J by 6 bases, with 13 bases left in between. Looked up from germline, CDR1 is SEHNR and CDR2 is FQNEAQ (reference sequence). The CDR3 extends over 15 amino acids.

This clonotype was counted at least ten times. The V call is TRBV20-1, the J call TRBJ2-7; TRBD2 matches 7 bases. Germline CDR1 reads DFQATT; CDR2 reads SNEGSKA (reference sequence). The CDR3 runs to 13 residues. Germline trimming cut 1 base from V and 2 bases from J; bases unmatched to any gene: 2. CDR3 coding DNA: TGCAGTGCTAGAGGGGGGGGGGCCTACGAGCAGTACTTC. Translated, it gives CSARGGGAYEQYF.

This clonotype was found many times. The chain recombines TRBV7-9 with TRBJ2-1, with 10 bases aligning to TRBD2. This CDR3 region has 18 residues. CDR1 and CDR2 (germline): SEHNR, FQNEAQ (reference sequence). Germline trimming cut 6 bases from V and 0 bases from J; bases unmatched to any gene: 11. The CDR3 region has the DNA TGTGCCAGCAGGCCCCCTTCTAGCGGGGGTCTCTCCTACAATGAGCAGTTCTTC. This codes for CASRPPSSGGLSYNEQFF. The full variable domain, rest sourced from reference TRBV7-9 and TRBJ2-1, is DTGVSQNPRHKITKRGQNVTFRCDPISEHNRLYWYRQTLGQGPEFLTYFQNEAQLEKSRLLSDRFSAERPKGSFSTLEIQRTEQGDSAMYLCASRPPSSGGLSYNEQFFGPGTRLTVL.